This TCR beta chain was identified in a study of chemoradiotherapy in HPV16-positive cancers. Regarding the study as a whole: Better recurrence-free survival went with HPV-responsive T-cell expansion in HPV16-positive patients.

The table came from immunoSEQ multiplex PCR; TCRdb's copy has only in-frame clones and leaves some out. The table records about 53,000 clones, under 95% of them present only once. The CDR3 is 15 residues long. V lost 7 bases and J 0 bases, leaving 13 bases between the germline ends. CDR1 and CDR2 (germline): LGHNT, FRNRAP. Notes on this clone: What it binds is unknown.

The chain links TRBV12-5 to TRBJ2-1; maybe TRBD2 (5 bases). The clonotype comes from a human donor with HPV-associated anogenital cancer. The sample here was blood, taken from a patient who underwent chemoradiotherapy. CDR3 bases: TGTGCTAGTGTTAGGACGGGGAGCTCCTACAATGAGCAGTTCTTC. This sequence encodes CASVRTGSSYNEQFF.